A selection of T cell receptor beta chains follows, all from one sample in a study of OX40 agonist ivuxolimab in advanced cancers. Here immunoSEQ multiplex PCR was the method, and the copy in TCRdb shows in-frame clones only, minus some. The table shows over 65,000 clones, with roughly 90% occurring only once. This sample comprised CD4+ or CD8+ T cells sorted from blood, obtained in a trial of the OX40 agonist ivuxolimab. The receptors were gathered from an adult with an advanced solid tumor such as melanoma, head and neck, liver or kidney cancer. The CDR3 runs from the conserved cysteine through the conserved F or W. The D gene is left open where the match is weak. Size is stated for part of the rows, as once, few or many counts, or as a class when the clone is expanded.

TRBD2,TRBJ2-5,.,TRBV2,TGTGCCACCCGACTAGCCGAAGAGACCCAGTACTTC,CATRLAEETQYF
TRBD2,TRBJ2-3,.,TRBV18,TGTGCCAGCTCACCCACGTGGGGTAGCGGGAGCACAGATACGCAGTATTTT,CASSPTWGSGSTDTQYF
.,TRBJ2-7,.,TRBV29-1,TGCAGCGTTGATCATGGGGGTCGGGAGCAGTACTTC,CSVDHGGREQYF
.,TRBJ2-7,.,TRBV28,TGTGCCAGCAGTTTCACTGCGACCTACGAGCAGTACTTC,CASSFTATYEQYF
.,TRBJ2-2,few,TRBV5-1,TGCGCCAGCAGCTTGTTGGTCACCGGGGAGCTGTTTTTT,CASSLLVTGELFF
.,TRBJ2-7,.,TRBV29-1,TGCAGCGTTGAAGAGCGATCACGTCCCGAGCAGTACTTC,CSVEERSRPEQYF
.,TRBJ2-2,.,TRBV6-6,TGTGCCAGCAGTTACTTCCAGGGACCCGGGGAGCTGTTTTTT,CASSYFQGPGELFF
.,TRBJ1-3,.,TRBV7-9,TGTGCCAGCAGCTTAGCGCCCGCCTCTGGAAACACCATATATTTT,CASSLAPASGNTIYF
TRBD1,TRBJ2-7,.,TRBV6-5,TGTGCCAGCAGGGGGACAGGGGTTCTCGAGCAGTACTTC,CASRGTGVLEQYF
.,TRBJ1-5,.,TRBV6-5,TGTGCCAGCAGTTCGGCGGGGGCGGGCAATCAGCCCCAGCATTTT,CASSSAGAGNQPQHF
TRBD2,TRBJ2-7,.,TRBV7-2,TGTGCCAGCAGCTTAGCGCCTAGCGGGCTCTCCTACGAGCAGTACTTC,CASSLAPSGLSYEQYF
.,TRBJ2-7,.,TRBV28,TGTGCCACAACCCGGTCCGGCAGGGACGAGCAGTACTTC,CATTRSGRDEQYF
TRBD2,TRBJ2-3,.,TRBV7-9,TGTGCCAGCAACCTTCGGGAGGGCAGGGGCACAGATACGCAGTATTTT,CASNLREGRGTDTQYF
.,TRBJ2-4,.,TRBV15,TGTGCCACCAGCAGAGGGGGACCCAAAAACATTCAGTACTTC,CATSRGGPKNIQYF
TRBD2,TRBJ2-7,.,TRBV11-2,TGTGCCAGCAGCTTAGATATTGCGGGAGGAGGCGGCGAGCAGTACTTC,CASSLDIAGGGGEQYF
TRBD1,TRBJ2-5,.,TRBV28,TGTGCCAGCAGTACAGGGGTGAAAGAGACCCAGTACTTC,CASSTGVKETQYF
TRBD2,TRBJ2-3,.,TRBV7-8,TGTGCAGTGCTGACTAGCGGGCGCGCAGATACGCAGTATTTT,CAVLTSGRADTQYF
.,TRBJ2-7,.,TRBV7-9,TGTGCCAGCGGATTAAGTAGCGAGCAGTACTTC,CASGLSSEQYF
TRBD1,TRBJ2-3,.,TRBV5-6,TGTGCCAGCAGCCCACCACATCTGGACAGGCGGGATACGCAGTATTTT,CASSPPHLDRRDTQYF
.,TRBJ1-2,.,TRBV9,TGTGCCAGCAGCGTACTCGTGGGAAGCGGCTACACCTTC,CASSVLVGSGYTF
TRBD2,TRBJ2-3,.,TRBV5-5,TGTGCCAGCAGCCCACCGGGACTAGCCACAGATACGCAGTATTTT,CASSPPGLATDTQYF
TRBD2,TRBJ2-1,.,TRBV19,TGTGCCAGTATCCAAGCGGGAGCCCCCTACAATGAGCAGTTCTTC,CASIQAGAPYNEQFF
TRBD1,TRBJ1-4,.,TRBV10-3,TGTGCCATCAGTGAGTCTCGGACAGGGCGGGAAAAACTGTTTTTT,CAISESRTGREKLFF
.,TRBJ2-1,.,TRBV7-6,TGTGCCAGCAGCCAGATCCCGACCGGGACTCTCTCTTACAATGAGCAGTTCTTC,CASSQIPTGTLSYNEQFF
TRBD1,TRBJ2-7,once,TRBV27,TGTGCCAGCAGTCTAGTGGGACAGGGGCTTGGAAACCTCCACGAGCAGTACTTC,CASSLVGQGLGNLHEQYF
.,TRBJ1-1,.,TRBV5-8,TGTGCCAGCAGCTTGGTGGCAACGAACACTGAAGCTTTCTTT,CASSLVATNTEAFF
TRBD2,TRBJ2-7,.,TRBV2,TGTGCCAGCAGTCCTCGGACTAGCGGGAGGGCCGAGGCCTACGAGCAGTACTTC,CASSPRTSGRAEAYEQYF
.,TRBJ1-1,.,TRBV5-1,TGCGCCAGCAGCTTGGAGGCAGCGTCTGAAGCTTTCTTT,CASSLEAASEAFF
.,TRBJ2-6,.,TRBV6-1,TGTGCCAGCAGCCTCGATAACTCTGGGGCCAACGTCCTGACTTTC,CASSLDNSGANVLTF
.,TRBJ2-5,.,TRBV7-9,TGTGCCAGCAGCCTGCAGGGGTGGACCCAGTACTTC,CASSLQGWTQYF
.,TRBJ1-1,.,TRBV6-5,TGTGCCAGCAGACGGGATGGAGTGAACACTGAAGCTTTCTTT,CASRRDGVNTEAFF
.,TRBJ1-2,.,TRBV5-1,TGCGCCAGCAGCACGGAGACAGGTTCGGGCTACACCTTC,CASSTETGSGYTF
.,TRBJ2-3,.,TRBV28,TGTGCCAGCAGTTTATTGTCTAGCACAGATACGCAGTATTTT,CASSLLSSTDTQYF
.,TRBJ2-7,.,TRBV13,TGTGCCAGCAGCTTACAAGGGGGGCACGAGCAGTACTTC,CASSLQGGHEQYF
TRBD1,TRBJ1-2,.,TRBV7-9,TGTGCCAGCAGCAAGACAGGGGGACCTAACTATGGCTACACCTTC,CASSKTGGPNYGYTF
.,TRBJ1-1,.,TRBV7-3,TGTGCCAGCAGCTTACAACGGGATACTGAAGCTTTCTTT,CASSLQRDTEAFF
.,TRBJ2-6,.,TRBV7-9,TGTGCCAGCAGCTTAATCACCGCCTCCGGGGCCAACGTCCTGACTTTC,CASSLITASGANVLTF
TRBD1,TRBJ1-5,.,TRBV25-1,TGTGCCAGCAGTGAGGGAGGGACAGGAGGAGACAATCAGCCCCAGCATTTT,CASSEGGTGGDNQPQHF
TRBD2,TRBJ2-7,.,TRBV5-1,TGCGCCAGCAGCCCTGTAGCGGGAGTGTTTTACGAGCAGTACTTC,CASSPVAGVFYEQYF
.,TRBJ2-1,.,TRBV13,TGTGCCACACTCTGGGCTGAACCGGGGCAGTTCTTC,CATLWAEPGQFF
.,TRBJ2-3,.,TRBV5-1,TGCGCCAGCAGCTTGGGAGGCACTAGCACAGATACGCAGTATTTT,CASSLGGTSTDTQYF
TRBD1,TRBJ2-5,.,TRBV28,TGTGCCAGCAGTTCGAGGGGGCAAGGGGAAGAGACCCAGTACTTC,CASSSRGQGEETQYF